The present TCR beta chain was sequenced within a study of cytomegalovirus exposure and HLA in healthy donors. Amplification used 60 Vbeta primers and 13 Jbeta primers. Sequencing was performed with immunoSEQ multiplex PCR; in TCRdb, only in-frame clones are kept and a portion is missing. The data contain fewer than 200,000 clones, 75% to 80% of them singletons. V trimming: 6 bases; J trimming: 3 bases; junction bases outside the gene matches: 2. Germline values: CDR1 MDHEN, CDR2 SYDVKM. CDR3 length: 13 residues. The sequenced sample was PBMCs. The source of this sequence is a woman younger than 45 in good health and CMV-seropositive. V and J are TRBV28 and TRBJ2-7; 10 nucleotides agree with TRBD2. This CDR3 is CASRRTSGYEQYF. CDR3 coding DNA: TGTGCCAGCAGACGGACTAGCGGCTACGAGCAGTACTTC. Variable domain in full (rest from reference TRBV28 and TRBJ2-7): DVKVTQSSRYLVKRTGEKVFLECVQDMDHENMFWYRQDPGLGLRLIYFSYDVKMKEKGDIPEGYSVSREKKERFSLILESASTNQTSMYLCASRRTSGYEQYFGPGTRLTVT.